This is a list of T cell receptor beta chains from one sample in a study of T cell responses to AZD1222 COVID-19 vaccine. TCRdb keeps only in-frame clones here, not all; method: immunoSEQ multiplex PCR. There are some 99,000 clones in the sample; more than 70% occur only once, and about 17% lies in the top ten. The starting material was peripheral blood, obtained 28 days after the second AZD1222 dose. These receptor sequences come from an adult who received the AZD1222 COVID-19 vaccine. CDR3s include the opening cysteine and the closing phenylalanine or tryptophan. Each record gives: J gene, V gene, CDR3 protein.

>TRBJ2-7|TRBV7-9
CASSLSGGPSGEQYF
>TRBJ2-1|TRBV18
CASSPNRPGLESYNEQFF
>TRBJ2-2|TRBV6-1
CASSEGTSMDTGELFF
>TRBJ2-1|TRBV19
CASRRNSDNEQFF
>TRBJ1-6|TRBV5-4
CASTWGENSPLHF
>TRBJ1-2|TRBV9
CASRDRARIGYTF
>TRBJ1-2|TRBV20-1
CSASSGQYYGYTF
>TRBJ2-1|TRBV7-2
CASSLASYGQGISEQFF
>TRBJ1-1|TRBV28
CASSHGGTEAFF
>TRBJ1-5|TRBV3-1/TRBV3-2
CASSQGRDQPQHF
>TRBJ1-3|TRBV30
CAWTPRASGNTIYF
>TRBJ2-7|TRBV29-1
CSVEASGSRYEQYF
>TRBJ1-6|TRBV30
CAWSGGGGYNSPLHF
>TRBJ2-7|TRBV25-1
CASRGDMIYEQYF
>TRBJ1-2|TRBV3-1/TRBV3-2
CASSPPGPLYGYTF
>TRBJ2-7|TRBV9
CASSVGFGDEQYF
>TRBJ1-5|TRBV6-5
CASKYTGSNQPQHF
>TRBJ1-6|TRBV7-2
CASSLISQGNSPLHF
>TRBJ1-6|TRBV30
CAWSVEDRFYNSPLHF
>TRBJ1-5|TRBV2
CASSEGGQKNQPQHF